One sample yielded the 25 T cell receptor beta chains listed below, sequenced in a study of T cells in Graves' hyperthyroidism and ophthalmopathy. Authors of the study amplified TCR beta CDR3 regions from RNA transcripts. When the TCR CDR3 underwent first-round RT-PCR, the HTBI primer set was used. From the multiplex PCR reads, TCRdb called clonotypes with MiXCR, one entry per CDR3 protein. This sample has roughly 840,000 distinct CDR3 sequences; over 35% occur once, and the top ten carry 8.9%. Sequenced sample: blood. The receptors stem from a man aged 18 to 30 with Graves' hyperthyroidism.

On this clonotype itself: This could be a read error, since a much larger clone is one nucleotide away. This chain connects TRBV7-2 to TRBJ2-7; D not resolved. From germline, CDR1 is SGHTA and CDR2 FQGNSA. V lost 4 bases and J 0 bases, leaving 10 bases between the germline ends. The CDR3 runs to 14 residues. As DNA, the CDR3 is TGTGCCAGCAGCTCAGTGGTTAGCTCCTACGAGCAGTACTTC. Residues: CASSSVVSSYEQYF.

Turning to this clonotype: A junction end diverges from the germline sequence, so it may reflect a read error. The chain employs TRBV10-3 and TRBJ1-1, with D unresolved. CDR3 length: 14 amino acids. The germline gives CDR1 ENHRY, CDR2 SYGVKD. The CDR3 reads CTISESNPGFEAFF. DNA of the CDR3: TGTACCATCAGTGAGTCGAACCCTGGATTTGAAGCTTTCTTT.

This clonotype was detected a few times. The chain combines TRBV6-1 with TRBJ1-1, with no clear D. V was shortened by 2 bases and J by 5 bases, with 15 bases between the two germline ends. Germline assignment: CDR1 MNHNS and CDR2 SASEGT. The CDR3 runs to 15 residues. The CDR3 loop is CASSELGRSRTEAFF. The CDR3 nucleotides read TGTGCCAGCAGTGAATTGGGGAGAAGCCGAACTGAAGCTTTCTTT.

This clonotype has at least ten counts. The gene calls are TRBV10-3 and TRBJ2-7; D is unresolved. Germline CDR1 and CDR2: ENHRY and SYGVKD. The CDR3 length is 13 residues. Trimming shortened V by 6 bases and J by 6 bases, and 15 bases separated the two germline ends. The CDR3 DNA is TGTGCCATCAGCTGGACGGACGGCAGCGAGCAGTACTTC. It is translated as CAISWTDGSEQYF.

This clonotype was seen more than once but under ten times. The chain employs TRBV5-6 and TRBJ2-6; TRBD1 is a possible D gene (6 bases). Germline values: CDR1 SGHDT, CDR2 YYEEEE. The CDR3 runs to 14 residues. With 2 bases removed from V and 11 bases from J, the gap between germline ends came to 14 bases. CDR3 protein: CASSFLPEGDVLTF. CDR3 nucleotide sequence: TGTGCCAGCAGCTTTCTCCCCGAGGGGGACGTCCTGACTTTC.

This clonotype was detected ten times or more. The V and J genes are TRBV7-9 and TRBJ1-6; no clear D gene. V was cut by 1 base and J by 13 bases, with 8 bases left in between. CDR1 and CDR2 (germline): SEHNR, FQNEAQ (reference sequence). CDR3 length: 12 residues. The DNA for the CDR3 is TGTGCCAGCAGCTTAGAGGGAAATCCCCTCCACTTT. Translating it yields CASSLEGNPLHF. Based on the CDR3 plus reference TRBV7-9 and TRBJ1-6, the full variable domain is DTGVSQNPRHKITKRGQNVTFRCDPISEHNRLYWYRQTLGQGPEFLTYFQNEAQLEKSRLLSDRFSAERPKGSFSTLEIQRTEQGDSAMYLCASSLEGNPLHFGNGTRLTVT.

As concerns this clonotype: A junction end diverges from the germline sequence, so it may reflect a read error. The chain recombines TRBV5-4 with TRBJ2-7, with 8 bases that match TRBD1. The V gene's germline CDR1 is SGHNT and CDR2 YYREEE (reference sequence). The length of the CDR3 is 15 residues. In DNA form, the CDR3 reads TGCGCCAGCAGCTTGGCCGGACAGGGAGGTTCCGAGCAGTACTTC. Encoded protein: CASSLAGQGGSEQYF.

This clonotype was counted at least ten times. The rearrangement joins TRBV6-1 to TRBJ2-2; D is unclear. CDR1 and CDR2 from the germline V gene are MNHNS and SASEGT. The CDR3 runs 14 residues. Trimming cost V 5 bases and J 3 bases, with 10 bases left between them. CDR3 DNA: TGTGCCAGCAGTTCCGGATCGGACACCGGGGAGCTGTTTTTT. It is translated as CASSSGSDTGELFF.

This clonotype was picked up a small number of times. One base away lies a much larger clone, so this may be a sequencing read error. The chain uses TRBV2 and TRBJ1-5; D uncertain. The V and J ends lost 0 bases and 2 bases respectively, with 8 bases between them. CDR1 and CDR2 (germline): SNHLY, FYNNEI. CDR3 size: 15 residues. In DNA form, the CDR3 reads TGTGCCAGCAGTGAAGCGGCAGACCGCAATCAGCCCCAGCATTTT. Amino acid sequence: CASSEAADRNQPQHF.

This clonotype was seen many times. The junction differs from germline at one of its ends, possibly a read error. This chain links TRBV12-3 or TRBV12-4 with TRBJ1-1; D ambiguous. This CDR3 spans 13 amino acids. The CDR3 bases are TGCGCCAGCAGCTTGCTGGAGAACACTGAAGCTTTCTTT. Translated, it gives CASSLLENTEAFF.

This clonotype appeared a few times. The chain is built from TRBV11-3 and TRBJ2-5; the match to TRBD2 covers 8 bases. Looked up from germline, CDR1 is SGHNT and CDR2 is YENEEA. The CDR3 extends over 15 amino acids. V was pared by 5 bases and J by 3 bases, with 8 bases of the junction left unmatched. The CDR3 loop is CASSTRGSGEETQYF. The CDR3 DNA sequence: TGTGCCAGCAGCACCCGGGGTAGCGGGGAAGAGACCCAGTACTTC. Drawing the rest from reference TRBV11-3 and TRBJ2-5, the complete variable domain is EAGVVQSPRYKIIEKKQPVAFWCNPISGHNTLYWYLQNLGQGPELLIRYENEEAVDDSQLPKDRFSAERLKGVDSTLKIQPAELGDSAVYLCASSTRGSGEETQYFGPGTRLLVL.

The CDR3 protein is CASSIIQGTYGYTF. In DNA form, the CDR3 reads TGTGCCAGCAGCATCATACAGGGAACCTATGGCTACACCTTC. The chain uses TRBV2 and TRBJ1-2; possible D gene TRBD1, 6 bases. Trimming stripped 6 bases from V and 4 bases from J, with 15 bases between. Looked up from germline, CDR1 is SNHLY and CDR2 is FYNNEI. The CDR3 is 14 amino acids.

The DNA of the CDR3 is TGCAGCGTCCAAACCTCGTCAGCGGGACCACCCAATGAGCAGTTCTTC. Protein product: CSVQTSSAGPPNEQFF. V gene TRBV29-1 combines with J gene TRBJ2-1; 7 nucleotides match TRBD2. The CDR3 contains 16 residues. Trimming cost V 6 bases and J 6 bases; bases outside gene matches: 17. Looked up from germline, CDR1 is SQVTM and CDR2 is ANQGSEA.

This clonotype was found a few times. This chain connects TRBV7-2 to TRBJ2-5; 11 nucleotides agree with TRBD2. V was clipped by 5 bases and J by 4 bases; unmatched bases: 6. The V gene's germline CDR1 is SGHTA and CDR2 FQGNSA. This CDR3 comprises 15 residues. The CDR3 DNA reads TGTGCCAGCAGCCGTAGCGGGGGGGCCGGAGAGACCCAGTACTTC. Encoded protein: CASSRSGGAGETQYF.

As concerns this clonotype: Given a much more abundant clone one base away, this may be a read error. In DNA form, the CDR3 reads TGTGCCAGCAGGACGACAGGGGACACCGGGGAGCTGTTTTTT. Translation: CASRTTGDTGELFF. The gene calls are TRBV7-9 and TRBJ2-2; 8 nucleotides align to TRBD1. V was pared by 6 bases and J by 3 bases, with 3 bases of the junction left unmatched. This CDR3 spans 14 amino acids. From germline, CDR1 is SEHNR and CDR2 FQNEAQ (reference sequence).

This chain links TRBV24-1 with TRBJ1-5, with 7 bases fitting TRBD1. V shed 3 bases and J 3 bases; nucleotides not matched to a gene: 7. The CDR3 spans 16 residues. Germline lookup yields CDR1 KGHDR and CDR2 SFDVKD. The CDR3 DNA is TGTGCCACCAGTGATCGACAGGGATCGGCCAATCAGCCCCAGCATTTT. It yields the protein CATSDRQGSANQPQHF.

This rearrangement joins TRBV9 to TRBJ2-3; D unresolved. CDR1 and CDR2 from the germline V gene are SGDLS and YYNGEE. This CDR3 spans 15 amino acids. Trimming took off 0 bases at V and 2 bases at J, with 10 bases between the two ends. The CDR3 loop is CASSVEKAITDTQYF. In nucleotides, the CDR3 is TGTGCCAGCAGCGTAGAGAAGGCTATCACAGATACGCAGTATTTT.

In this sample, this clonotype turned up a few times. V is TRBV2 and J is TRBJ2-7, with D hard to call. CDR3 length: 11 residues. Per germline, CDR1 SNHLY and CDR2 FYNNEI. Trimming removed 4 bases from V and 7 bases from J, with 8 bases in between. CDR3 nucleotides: TGTGCCAGCAGTGCCGAAATTGAGCAGTACTTC. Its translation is CASSAEIEQYF. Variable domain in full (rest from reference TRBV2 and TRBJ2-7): EPEVTQTPSHQVTQMGQEVILRCVPISNHLYFYWYRQILGQKVEFLVSFYNNEISEKSEIFDDQFSVERPDGSNFTLKIRSTKLEDSAMYFCASSAEIEQYFGPGTRLTVT.

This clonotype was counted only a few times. The CDR3 coding sequence is TGTGCCAGCAGTTTTGGCAGGTTTGAAGCTTTCTTT. Protein: CASSFGRFEAFF. The chain employs TRBV12-3 or TRBV12-4 and TRBJ1-1, with D unresolved. Deletions cut 3 bases from V and 7 bases from J, with 9 bases between. CDR3 length: 12 amino acids.

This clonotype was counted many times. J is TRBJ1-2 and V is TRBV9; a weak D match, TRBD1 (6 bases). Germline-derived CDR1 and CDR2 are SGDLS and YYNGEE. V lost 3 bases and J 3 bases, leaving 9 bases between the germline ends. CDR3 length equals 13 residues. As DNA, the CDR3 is TGTGCCAGCAGCGAAGGGGGACACTATGGCTACACCTTC. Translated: CASSEGGHYGYTF.

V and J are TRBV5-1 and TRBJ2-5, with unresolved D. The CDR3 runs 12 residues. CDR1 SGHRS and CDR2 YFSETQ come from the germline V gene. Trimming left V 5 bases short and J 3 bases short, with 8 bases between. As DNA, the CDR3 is TGCGCCAGCAGGGACGGCGAAGAGACCCAGTACTTC. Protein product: CASRDGEETQYF.

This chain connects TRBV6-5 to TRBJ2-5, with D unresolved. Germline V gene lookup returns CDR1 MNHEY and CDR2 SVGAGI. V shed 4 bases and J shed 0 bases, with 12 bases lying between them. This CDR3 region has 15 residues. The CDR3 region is CASSSLTGYQETQYF. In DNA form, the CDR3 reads TGTGCCAGCAGTTCACTCACCGGGTACCAAGAGACCCAGTACTTC.

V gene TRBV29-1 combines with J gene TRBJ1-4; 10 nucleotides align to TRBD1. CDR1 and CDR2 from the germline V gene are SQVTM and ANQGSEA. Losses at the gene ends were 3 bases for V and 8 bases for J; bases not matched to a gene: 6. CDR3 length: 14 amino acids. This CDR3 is CSVDRGQGEEKLFF. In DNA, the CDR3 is TGCAGCGTTGACCGTGGACAGGGGGAGGAAAAACTGTTTTTT.

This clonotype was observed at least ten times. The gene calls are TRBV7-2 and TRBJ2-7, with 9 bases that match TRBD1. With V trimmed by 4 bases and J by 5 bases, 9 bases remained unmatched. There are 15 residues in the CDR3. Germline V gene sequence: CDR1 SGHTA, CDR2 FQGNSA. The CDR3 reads CASSSQGQGGHEQYF. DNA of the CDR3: TGTGCCAGCAGCTCCCAGGGACAGGGCGGGCACGAGCAGTACTTC. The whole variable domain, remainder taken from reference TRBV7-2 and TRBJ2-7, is GAGVSQSPSNKVTEKGKDVELRCDPISGHTALYWYRQSLGQGLEFLIYFQGNSAPDKSGLPSDRFSAERTGGSVSTLTIQRTQQEDSAVYLCASSSQGQGGHEQYFGPGTRLTVT.

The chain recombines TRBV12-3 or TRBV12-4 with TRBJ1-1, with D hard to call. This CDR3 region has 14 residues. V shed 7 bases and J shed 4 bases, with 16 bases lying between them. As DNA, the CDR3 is TGTGCCAGCAACTCCTCCGGGAGTTCCACTGAAGCTTTCTTT. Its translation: CASNSSGSSTEAFF.